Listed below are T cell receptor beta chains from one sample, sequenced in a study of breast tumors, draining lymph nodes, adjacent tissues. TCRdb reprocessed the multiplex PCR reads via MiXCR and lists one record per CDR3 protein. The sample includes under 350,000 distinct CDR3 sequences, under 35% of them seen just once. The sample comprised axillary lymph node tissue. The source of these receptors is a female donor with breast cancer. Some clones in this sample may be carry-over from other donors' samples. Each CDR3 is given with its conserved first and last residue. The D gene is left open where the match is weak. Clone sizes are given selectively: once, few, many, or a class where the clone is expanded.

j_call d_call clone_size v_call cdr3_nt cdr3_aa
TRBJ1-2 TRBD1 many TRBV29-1 TGCAGCGTTCAGGACAGGGCCACGGAGGGCTACACCTTC CSVQDRATEGYTF
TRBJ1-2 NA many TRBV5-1 TGCGCCAGCAGCACCGAACAGGGTAACTATGGCTACACCTTC CASSTEQGNYGYTF
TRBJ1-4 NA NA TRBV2 TGTGCCAGCAGTGGGAGCGGCACCTACAATGAAAAACTGTTTTTT CASSGSGTYNEKLFF
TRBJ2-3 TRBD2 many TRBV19 TGTGCCAGTAGTATAGTTGGACTAGCGGGAGGGATGACAGATACGCAGTATTTT CASSIVGLAGGMTDTQYF
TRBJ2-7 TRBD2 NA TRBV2 TGTGCCAGTCGCGAAGCTAGCGGGAGGGGTAAATACGAGCAGTACTTC CASREASGRGKYEQYF
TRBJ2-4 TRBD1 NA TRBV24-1 TGTGCCACCAGTGACTCCCTGACAGGGGGAAACATTCAGTACTTC CATSDSLTGGNIQYF
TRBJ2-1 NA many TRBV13 TGTGCCAGCACTAGAAGGAATGAGCAGTTCTTC CASTRRNEQFF
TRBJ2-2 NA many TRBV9 TGTGCCAGCAGCCCCCTCCCTATGGTTCCCGGGGAGCTGTTTTTT CASSPLPMVPGELFF
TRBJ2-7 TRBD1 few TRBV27 TGTGCCAGCAGTTTTCAGGCGACAGGGATTCCCTACGAGCAGTACTTC CASSFQATGIPYEQYF
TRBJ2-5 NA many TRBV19 TGTGCCAGTAGTATTGGATTGTCGGAGACCCAGTACTTC CASSIGLSETQYF
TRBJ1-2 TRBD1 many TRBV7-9 TGTGCCAGCAGCTTAGTAACAGGGGATGGCTACACCTTC CASSLVTGDGYTF
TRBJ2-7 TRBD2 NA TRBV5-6 TGTGCCAGCAGCTTGGCGGGGACTAGCGGAACAATGGAGCAGTACTTC CASSLAGTSGTMEQYF
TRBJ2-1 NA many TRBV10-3 TGTGCCATCAGTGAACCTAGCATGGAGCAGTTCTTC CAISEPSMEQFF
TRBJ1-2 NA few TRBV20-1 TGCAGTGCCACTCGGGGGCAAGGGTATGGCTACACCTTC CSATRGQGYGYTF
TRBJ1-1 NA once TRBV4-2 TGTGCCAGCAGCCAAGATATGAGCGGGAGGGCTTTCTTT CASSQDMSGRAFF
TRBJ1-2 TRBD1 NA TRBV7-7 TGTGCTAGCAGCGCAGGGGGTGGCTATGGCCACACCTTC CASSAGGGYGHTF
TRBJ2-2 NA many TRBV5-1 TGCGCCAGCAGCGAACAGGATGACGGGGAGCTGTTTTTT CASSEQDDGELFF
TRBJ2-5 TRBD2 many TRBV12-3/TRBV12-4 TGTGCCAGCAGTTTACAACTAGCGGGAGAGACCCAGTACTTC CASSLQLAGETQYF
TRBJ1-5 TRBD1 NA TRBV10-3 TGTGTCATCAGTGCAAACAGGGGAGATCAGCCCCAGCATTTT CVISANRGDQPQHF
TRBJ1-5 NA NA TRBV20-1 TGCAGTGCCACAAATCGGGGCTCTGACGATCAGCCCCAGCATTTT CSATNRGSDDQPQHF
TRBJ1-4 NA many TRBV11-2 TGTGCCAGCAGCTTACTGGGCCCTGATGAAAAACTGTTTTTT CASSLLGPDEKLFF
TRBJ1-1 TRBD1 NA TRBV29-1 TGCAGCGTCGGGGACAGGGACGGCACTGAAGCTTTCTTT CSVGDRDGTEAFF
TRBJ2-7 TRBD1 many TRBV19 TGTGCCAGTAGTTCCTTAACCGGGACAGGGTACTACGAGCAGTACTTC CASSSLTGTGYYEQYF
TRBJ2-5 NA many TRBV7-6 TGTGCCAGCAGCCAAGGACAAGAGACCCAGTACTTC CASSQGQETQYF
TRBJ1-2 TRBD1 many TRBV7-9 TGTGCCAGCAGCTTAGGGACAGGGTTCGCGGCTGGCTACACCTTC CASSLGTGFAAGYTF
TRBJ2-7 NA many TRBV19 TGTGCCAGTAGTATAGCAGGGGTTAAGGGCTCCTACGAGCAGTACTTC CASSIAGVKGSYEQYF
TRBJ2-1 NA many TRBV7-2 TGTGCCAGCAGCTTCCCAGGGGGGGATGAGCAGTTCTTC CASSFPGGDEQFF
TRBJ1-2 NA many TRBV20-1 TGCAGTGCCACACAGGTTAACTATGGCTACACCTTC CSATQVNYGYTF
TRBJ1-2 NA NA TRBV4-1 TGCGCCAGCAGCCAAGGGGAGGGAGGGCCTTATGGCTACACCTTC CASSQGEGGPYGYTF
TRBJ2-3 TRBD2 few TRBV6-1 TGTGCCACCCAAGCACTAGCGGGAGTTATAACAGATACGCAGTATTTT CATQALAGVITDTQYF
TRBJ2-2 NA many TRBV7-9 TGTGCCAGCAGCTTAGCGGAGGGACTTTTTCGTGTCGGGGAGCTGTTTTTT CASSLAEGLFRVGELFF
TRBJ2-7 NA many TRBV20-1 TGCAGTGCTAGTGGTGGGTTCGGGCAGTGGACCAACTACGAGCAGTACTTC CSASGGFGQWTNYEQYF